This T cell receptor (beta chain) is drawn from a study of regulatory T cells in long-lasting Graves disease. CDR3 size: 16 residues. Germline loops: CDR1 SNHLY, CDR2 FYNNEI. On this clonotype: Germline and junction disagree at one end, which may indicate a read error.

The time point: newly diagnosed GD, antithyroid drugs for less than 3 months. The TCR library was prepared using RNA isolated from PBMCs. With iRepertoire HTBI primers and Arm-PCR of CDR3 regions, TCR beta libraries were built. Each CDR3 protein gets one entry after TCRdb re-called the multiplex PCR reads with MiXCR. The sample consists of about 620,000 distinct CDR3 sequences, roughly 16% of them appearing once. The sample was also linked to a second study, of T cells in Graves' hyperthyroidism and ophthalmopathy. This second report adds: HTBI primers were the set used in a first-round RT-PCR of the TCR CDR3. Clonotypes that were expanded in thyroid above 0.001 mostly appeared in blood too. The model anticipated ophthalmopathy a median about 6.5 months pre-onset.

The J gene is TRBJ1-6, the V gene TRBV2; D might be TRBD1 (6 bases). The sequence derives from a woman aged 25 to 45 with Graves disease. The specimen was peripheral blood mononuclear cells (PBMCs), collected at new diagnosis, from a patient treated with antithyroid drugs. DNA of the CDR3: TGCGCCAGCAGCCAAGAATCCGCAGGGGCCGATTCACCCCTCCACTTT. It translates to CASSQESAGADSPLHF.